The present T cell receptor (beta chain) was sequenced within a study of cytomegalovirus exposure and HLA in healthy donors. Use of 60 Vbeta and 13 Jbeta primers characterized the PCR. Here immunoSEQ multiplex PCR was the method, and the copy in TCRdb shows in-frame clones only, minus some. Of 150,000 to 250,000 clones detected, 70% to 85% appear once; the ten largest clones hold approximately 0.092%. The germline CDR1 and CDR2 sequences are SGDLS and YYNGEE. The CDR3 is 17 residues long. V lost 0 bases and J lost 0, with 13 bases in between. Material for sequencing was PBMCs. The chain links TRBV9 to TRBJ1-3; D is ambiguous. The receptor comes from a boy between 2 and 10 years old in good health and CMV-seronegative. The chain's CDR3 is CASSVAPADRSGNTIYF. In nucleotides, the CDR3 is TGTGCCAGCAGCGTAGCCCCCGCAGATCGCTCTGGAAACACCATATATTTT.